This T cell receptor (beta chain) was recovered during a study of post-analysis software for immune sequencing data. On the study more broadly: Included courses were relapsing-remitting and secondary progressive multiple sclerosis; progressive-relapsing multiple sclerosis was also included. General study findings and limits: Included in a set of four or five TRBV segments more frequent in patients than controls were TRBV5-6, TRBV5-1 and TRBV20-1. Normalized Chao1 diversity was significantly reduced in patients versus controls.

The CDR3 length is 14 residues. Germline V gene data show CDR1 as MNHNS and CDR2 as SASEGT. V trimming: 4 bases; J trimming: 6 bases; junction bases outside the gene matches: 7. This clonotype was recorded a few times. The antigen is undetermined. Unique-molecular-identifier-tagged TCR beta cDNA libraries were used. T cells numbering about 0.85 to 10 million gave rise to roughly 0.5 million cDNA molecules. MiXCR, run by TCRdb on the PCR reads, gives a single entry per CDR3 protein. The repertoire has 650,000 to 850,000 distinct CDR3 sequences, around 53% of them found once; the top ten carry approximately 4.2%.

This TCR was sampled from a girl aged 10-17 years with multiple sclerosis. The sequenced material came from blood. The chain links TRBV6-1 to TRBJ2-3; 7 nucleotides match TRBD2. The CDR3 DNA follows: TGTGCCAGCAGTGTTTTAGCGGGCGGCGATACGCAGTATTTT. It yields the protein CASSVLAGGDTQYF.